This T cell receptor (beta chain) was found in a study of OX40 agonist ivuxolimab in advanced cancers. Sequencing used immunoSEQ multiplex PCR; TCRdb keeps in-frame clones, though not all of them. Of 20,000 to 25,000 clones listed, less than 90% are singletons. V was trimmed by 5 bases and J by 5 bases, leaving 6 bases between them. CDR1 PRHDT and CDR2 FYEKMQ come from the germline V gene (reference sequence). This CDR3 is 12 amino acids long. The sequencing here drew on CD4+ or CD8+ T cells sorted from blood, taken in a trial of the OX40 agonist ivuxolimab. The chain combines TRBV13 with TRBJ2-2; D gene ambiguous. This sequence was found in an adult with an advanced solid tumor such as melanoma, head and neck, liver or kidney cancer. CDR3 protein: CASSLSTGELFF. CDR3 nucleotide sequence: TGTGCCAGCAGCCTGTCTACCGGGGAGCTGTTTTTT.